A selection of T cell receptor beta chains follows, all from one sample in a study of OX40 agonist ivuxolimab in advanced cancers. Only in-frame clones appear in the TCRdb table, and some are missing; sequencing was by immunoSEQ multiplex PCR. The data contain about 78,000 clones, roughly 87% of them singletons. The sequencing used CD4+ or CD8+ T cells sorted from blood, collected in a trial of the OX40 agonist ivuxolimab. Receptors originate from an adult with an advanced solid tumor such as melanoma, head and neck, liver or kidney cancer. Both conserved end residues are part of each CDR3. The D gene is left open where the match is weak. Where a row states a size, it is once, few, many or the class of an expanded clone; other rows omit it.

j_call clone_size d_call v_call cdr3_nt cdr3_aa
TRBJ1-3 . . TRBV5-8 TGTGCCAGCAGCTTTGGGGCGGCCTCTGGAAACACCATATATTTT CASSFGAASGNTIYF
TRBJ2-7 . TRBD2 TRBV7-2 TGTGCCAGCAGCTTCCTAGGGACTAGCGGGAGGGCCGACGAGCAGTACTTC CASSFLGTSGRADEQYF
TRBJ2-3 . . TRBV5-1 TGCGCCAGCAGCTTGGACGGGGGCGGTGGGACAGATACGCAGTATTTT CASSLDGGGGTDTQYF
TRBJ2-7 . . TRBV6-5 TGTGCCAGCAGCTTGGACAGTAACCAATTCCGCGAGCAGTACTTC CASSLDSNQFREQYF
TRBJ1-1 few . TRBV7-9 TGTGCCAGCAGACCTCGGTCGGGCACTGAAGCTTTCTTT CASRPRSGTEAFF
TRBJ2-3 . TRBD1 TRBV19 TGTGCCAGTAGTACCCGACAGGGCTACACAGATACGCAGTATTTT CASSTRQGYTDTQYF
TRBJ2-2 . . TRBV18 TGTGCCAGCTCCCCCAGGGCTCCTCCGAACACCGGGGAGCTGTTTTTT CASSPRAPPNTGELFF
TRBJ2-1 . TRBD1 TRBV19 TGTGCCAGTAGTATAATGATGGGACAGAACAATGAGCAGTTCTTC CASSIMMGQNNEQFF
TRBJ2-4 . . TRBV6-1 TGTGCCAGCAGTTGGGGGATCGAAAACATTCAGTACTTC CASSWGIENIQYF
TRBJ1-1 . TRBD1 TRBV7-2 TGTGCCAGCAGCTTAGGGCAGGGGGTCGAAGGAGCTTTCTTT CASSLGQGVEGAFF
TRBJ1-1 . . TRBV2 TGTGCCAGCAGTATAGACCTGAACACTGAAGCTTTCTTT CASSIDLNTEAFF
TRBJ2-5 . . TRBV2 TGTGCCACGACAGGAGAAGAGACCCAGTACTTC CATTGEETQYF
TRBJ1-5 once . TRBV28 TGTGCCAGCAGGAACGGTTTTGGACACATGGGCAATCAGCCCCAGCATTTT CASRNGFGHMGNQPQHF
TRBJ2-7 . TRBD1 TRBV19 TGTGCCAGTAGTACGCTAAAAATAGGACAGGCTGACGAGCAGTACTTC CASSTLKIGQADEQYF
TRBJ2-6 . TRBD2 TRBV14 TGTGCCAGCAGGAGAAGCGGGAGTGGGGCCAACGTCCTGACTTTC CASRRSGSGANVLTF
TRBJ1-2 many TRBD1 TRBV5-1 TGCGCCAGCAGCTTCACAGGGGACTATGGCTACACCTTC CASSFTGDYGYTF
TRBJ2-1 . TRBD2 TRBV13 TGTGCCAGCAGTCAGGGACTAGCGGATTCCTACAATGAGCAGTTCTTC CASSQGLADSYNEQFF
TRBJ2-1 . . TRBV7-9 TGTGCCAGCGGCTCCACGTCTCTGGCGATGGGGCAGTTCTTC CASGSTSLAMGQFF
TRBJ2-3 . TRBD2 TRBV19 TGTGCCAGTAGCCTAGCGGGAGATACGCAGTATTTT CASSLAGDTQYF
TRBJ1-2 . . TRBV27 TGTGCCAGCAGTTTACGGACGGGTGCCTATGGCTACACCTTC CASSLRTGAYGYTF
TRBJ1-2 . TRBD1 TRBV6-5 TGTGCCAGCAGTTCCGGGACAGACTATGGCTACACCTTC CASSSGTDYGYTF
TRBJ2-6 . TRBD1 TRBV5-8 TGTGCCAGCAGCGAGCACAGGGGCGCTTCTGGGGCCAACGTCCTGACTTTC CASSEHRGASGANVLTF
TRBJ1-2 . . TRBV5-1 TGCGCCAGCAGCCTAGCTCTCTTACCTGGACAAGGCTACACCTTC CASSLALLPGQGYTF
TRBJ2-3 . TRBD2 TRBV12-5 TGTGCTAGTGGTCCTAGCGGGACAGATACGCAGTATTTT CASGPSGTDTQYF
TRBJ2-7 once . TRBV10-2 TGCGCCAGCAATCTAGGGGATTCTACCTACGAGCAGTACTTC CASNLGDSTYEQYF